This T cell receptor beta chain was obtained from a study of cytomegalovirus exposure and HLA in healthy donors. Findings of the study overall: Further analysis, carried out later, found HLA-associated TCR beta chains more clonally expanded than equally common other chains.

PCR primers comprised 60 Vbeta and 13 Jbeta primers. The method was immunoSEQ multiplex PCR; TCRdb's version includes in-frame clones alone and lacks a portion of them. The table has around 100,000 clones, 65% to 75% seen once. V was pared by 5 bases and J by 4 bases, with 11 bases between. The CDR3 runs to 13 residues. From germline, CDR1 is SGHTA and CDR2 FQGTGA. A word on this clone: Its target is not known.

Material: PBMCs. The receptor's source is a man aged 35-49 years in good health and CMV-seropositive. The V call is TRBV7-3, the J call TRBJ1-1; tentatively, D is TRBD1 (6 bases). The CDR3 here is CASSEGGATEAFF. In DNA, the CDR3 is TGTGCCAGCAGCGAAGGGGGTGCCACTGAAGCTTTCTTT.